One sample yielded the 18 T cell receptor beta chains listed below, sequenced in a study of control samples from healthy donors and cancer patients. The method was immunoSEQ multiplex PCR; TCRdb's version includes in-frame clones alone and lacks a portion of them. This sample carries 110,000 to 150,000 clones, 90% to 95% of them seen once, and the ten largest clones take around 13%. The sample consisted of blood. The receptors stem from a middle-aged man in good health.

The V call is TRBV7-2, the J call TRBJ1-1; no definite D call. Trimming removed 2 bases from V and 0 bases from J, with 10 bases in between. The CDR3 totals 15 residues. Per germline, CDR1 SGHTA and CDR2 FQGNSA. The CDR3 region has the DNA TGTGCCAGCAGCTTATGGGCCTCGATGAACACTGAAGCTTTCTTT. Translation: CASSLWASMNTEAFF.

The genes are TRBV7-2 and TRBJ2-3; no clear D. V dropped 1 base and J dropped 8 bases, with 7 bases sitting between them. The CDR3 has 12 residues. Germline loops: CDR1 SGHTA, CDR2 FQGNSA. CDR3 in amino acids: CASSLEGSTQYF. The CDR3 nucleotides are TGTGCCAGCAGCTTAGAAGGTTCTACGCAGTATTTT.

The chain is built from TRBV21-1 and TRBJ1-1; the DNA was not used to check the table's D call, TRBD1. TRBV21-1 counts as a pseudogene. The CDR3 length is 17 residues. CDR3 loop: CASSPRPGTGSKTEAFF. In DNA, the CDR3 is TGTGCCAGCAGCCCTCGTCCCGGGACAGGGAGTAAGACTGAAGCTTTCTTT.

CDR3 in amino acids: CASSLSTGESYEQYF. The CDR3 DNA is TGCGCCAGCAGCTTGTCGACAGGGGAGTCCTACGAGCAGTACTTC. The chain links TRBV5-1 to TRBJ2-7; the match to TRBD1 covers 8 bases. CDR1 is SGHRS and CDR2 is YFSETQ in the germline V gene. This CDR3 is built from 15 residues. Trimming cost V 1 base and J 1 base; bases outside gene matches: 4.

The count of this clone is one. In DNA, the CDR3 is TGCAGCGCTTATCCGGGACAGGGGGCTAATGAAAAACTGTTTTTT. This sequence encodes CSAYPGQGANEKLFF. The chain combines TRBV29-1 with TRBJ1-4; 11 positions agree with TRBD1. Germline CDR1 is SQVTM and CDR2 is ANQGSEA. V lost 7 bases, J lost 3 bases, and 7 bases stayed unmatched. The CDR3 totals 15 residues.

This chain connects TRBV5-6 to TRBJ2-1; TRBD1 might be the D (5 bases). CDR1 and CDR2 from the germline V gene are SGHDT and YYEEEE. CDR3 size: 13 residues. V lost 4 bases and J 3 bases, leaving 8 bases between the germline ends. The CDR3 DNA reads TGTGCCAGCAGCCCGGACAACTACAATGAGCAGTTCTTC. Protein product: CASSPDNYNEQFF.

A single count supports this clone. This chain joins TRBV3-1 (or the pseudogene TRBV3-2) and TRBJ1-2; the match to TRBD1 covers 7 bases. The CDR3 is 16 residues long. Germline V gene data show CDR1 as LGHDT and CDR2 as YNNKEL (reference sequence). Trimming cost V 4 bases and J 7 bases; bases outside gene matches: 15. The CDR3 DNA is TGTGCCAGCAGCCGGAGAGAGACAGGGCGAGTTCTTGGCTACACCTTC. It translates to CASSRRETGRVLGYTF.

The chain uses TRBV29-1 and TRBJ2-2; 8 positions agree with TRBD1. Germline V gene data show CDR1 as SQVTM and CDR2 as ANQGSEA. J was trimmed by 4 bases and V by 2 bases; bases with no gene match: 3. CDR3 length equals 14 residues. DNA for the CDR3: TGCAGCGTTGAACAGGGGGCGGGCACCGGGGAGCTGTTTTTT. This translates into CSVEQGAGTGELFF.

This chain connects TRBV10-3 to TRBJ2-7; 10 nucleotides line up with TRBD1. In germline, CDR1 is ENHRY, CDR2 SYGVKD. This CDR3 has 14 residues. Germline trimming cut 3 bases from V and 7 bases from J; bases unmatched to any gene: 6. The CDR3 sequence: CAISDRTGGGEQYF. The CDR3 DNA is TGTGCCATCAGTGACAGGACAGGGGGGGGAGAGCAGTACTTC.

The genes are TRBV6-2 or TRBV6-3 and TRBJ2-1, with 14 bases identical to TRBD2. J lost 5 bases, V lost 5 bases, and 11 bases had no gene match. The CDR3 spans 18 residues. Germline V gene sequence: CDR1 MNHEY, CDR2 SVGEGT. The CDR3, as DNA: TGTGCCAGCAGTCCACGACTAGCGGGGGGGGTTTTCAACAATGAGCAGTTCTTC. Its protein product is CASSPRLAGGVFNNEQFF.

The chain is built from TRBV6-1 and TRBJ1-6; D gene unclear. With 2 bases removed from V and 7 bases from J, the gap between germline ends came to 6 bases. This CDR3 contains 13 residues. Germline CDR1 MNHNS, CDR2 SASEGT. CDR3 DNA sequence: TGTGCCAGCAGTGAACACGGGAATTCACCCCTCCACTTT. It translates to CASSEHGNSPLHF.

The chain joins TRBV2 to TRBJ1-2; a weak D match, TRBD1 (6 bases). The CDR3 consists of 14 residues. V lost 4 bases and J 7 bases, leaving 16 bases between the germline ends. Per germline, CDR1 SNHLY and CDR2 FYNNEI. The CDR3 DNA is TGTGCCAGCAGTGTGATAACGGGGGCAGGTGGCTACACCTTC. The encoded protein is CASSVITGAGGYTF.

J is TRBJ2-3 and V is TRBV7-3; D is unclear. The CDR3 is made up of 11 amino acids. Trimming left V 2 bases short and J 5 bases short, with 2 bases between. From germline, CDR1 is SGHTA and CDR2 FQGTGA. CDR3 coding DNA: TGTGCCAGCAGCTTACAAGATACGCAGTATTTT. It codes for CASSLQDTQYF.

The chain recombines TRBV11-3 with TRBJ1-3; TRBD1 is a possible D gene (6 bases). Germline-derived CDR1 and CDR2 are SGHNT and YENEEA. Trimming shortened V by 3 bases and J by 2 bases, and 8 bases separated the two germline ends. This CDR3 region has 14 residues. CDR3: CASSLGGAGNTIYF. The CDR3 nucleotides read TGTGCCAGCAGCTTGGGGGGCGCTGGAAACACCATATATTTT.

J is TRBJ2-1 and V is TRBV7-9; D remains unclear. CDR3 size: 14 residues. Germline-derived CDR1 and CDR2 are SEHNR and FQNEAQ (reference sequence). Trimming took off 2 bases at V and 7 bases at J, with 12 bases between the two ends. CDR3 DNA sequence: TGTGCCAGCAGCTTACCCCCCTGGGTGAATGAGCAGTTCTTC. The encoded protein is CASSLPPWVNEQFF.

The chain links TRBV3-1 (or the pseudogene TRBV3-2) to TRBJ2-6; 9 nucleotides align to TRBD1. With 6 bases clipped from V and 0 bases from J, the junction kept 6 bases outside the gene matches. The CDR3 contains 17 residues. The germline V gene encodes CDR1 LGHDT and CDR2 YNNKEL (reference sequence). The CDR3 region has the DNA TGTGCCAGCAGGACCGGGACAGGGACCTCTGGGGCCAACGTCCTGACTTTC. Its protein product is CASRTGTGTSGANVLTF.

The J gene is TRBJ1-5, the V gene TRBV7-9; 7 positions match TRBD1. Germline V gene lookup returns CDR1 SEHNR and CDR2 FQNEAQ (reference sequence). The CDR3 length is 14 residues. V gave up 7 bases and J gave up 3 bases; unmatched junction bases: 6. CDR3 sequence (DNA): TGTGCCAGCACCGTTGACAGGGACAATCAGCCCCAGCATTTT. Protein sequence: CASTVDRDNQPQHF.

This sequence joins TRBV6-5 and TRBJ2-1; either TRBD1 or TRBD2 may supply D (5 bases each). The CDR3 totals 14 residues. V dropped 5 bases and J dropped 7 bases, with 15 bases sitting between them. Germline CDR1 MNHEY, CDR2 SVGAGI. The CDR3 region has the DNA TGTGCCAGCAGTAACCGGGACGGGGTGAATGAGCAGTTCTTC. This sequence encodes CASSNRDGVNEQFF.